This TCR beta chain came from a study of blood T cells in healthy people across ages. Broader study findings: Because sorting was not performed, PBMCs prevented conclusive naive versus antigen-experienced comparison.

Extraction of total RNA produced a minimum of 5.5 micrograms from each sample. Points on this clonotype: What it recognizes is unknown.

Alongside a J-beta primer mix, a sample-barcoded 5' primer served in a second PCR lasting about 7 to 12 cycles. CDR3-containing paired-end reads numbering at least 2.5 million came from each sample. Each CDR3 protein is one row after TCRdb ran MiXCR on the 5' RACE reads. Among around 800,000 distinct CDR3 sequences listed, about 48% were seen once. Germline V gives CDR1 KGHSH, CDR2 LQKENI. The CDR3 is 17 amino acids. J gave up 0 bases and V 3 bases, and 8 bases lay outside the gene matches. The clonotype originates from a man at least 80 years old in good health. The J gene is TRBJ2-7, the V gene TRBV18, with 10 bases aligning to TRBD2. The sample taken for sequencing was blood. CDR3 coding DNA: TGTGCCAGCTCACCCATCCTAGCGGGAGTCGCCTCCTACGAGCAGTACTTC. Protein product: CASSPILAGVASYEQYF.